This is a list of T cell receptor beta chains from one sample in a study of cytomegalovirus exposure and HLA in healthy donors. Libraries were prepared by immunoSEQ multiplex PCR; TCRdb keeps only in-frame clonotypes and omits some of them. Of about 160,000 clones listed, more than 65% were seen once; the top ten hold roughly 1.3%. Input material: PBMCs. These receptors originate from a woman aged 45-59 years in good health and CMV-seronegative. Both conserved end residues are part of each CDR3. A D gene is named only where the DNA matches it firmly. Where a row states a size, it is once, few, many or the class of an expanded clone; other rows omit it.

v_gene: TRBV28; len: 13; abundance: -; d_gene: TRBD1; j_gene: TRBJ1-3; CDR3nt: TGTGCTTACAGGGGGCGAGCCGGAAACACCATATATTTT; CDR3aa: CAYRGRAGNTIYF
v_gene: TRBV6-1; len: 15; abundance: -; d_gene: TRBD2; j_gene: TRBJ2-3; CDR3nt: TGTGCCAGCCTTAGCGGGAGGGCCGGGGCAGATACGCAGTATTTT; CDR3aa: CASLSGRAGADTQYF
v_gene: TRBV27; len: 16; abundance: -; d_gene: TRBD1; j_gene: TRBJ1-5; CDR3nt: TGTGCCAGCAGTTCAAATACAGGGGTCGGCAATCAGCCCCAGCATTTT; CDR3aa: CASSSNTGVGNQPQHF
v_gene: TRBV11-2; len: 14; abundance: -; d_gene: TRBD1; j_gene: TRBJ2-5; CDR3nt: TGTGCCAGCACTCGGACAGGTCTCCAAGAGACCCAGTACTTC; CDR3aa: CASTRTGLQETQYF
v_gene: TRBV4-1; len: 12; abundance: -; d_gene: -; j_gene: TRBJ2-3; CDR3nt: TGCGCCAGCAGCCAACTGAGAGATACGCAGTATTTT; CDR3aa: CASSQLRDTQYF
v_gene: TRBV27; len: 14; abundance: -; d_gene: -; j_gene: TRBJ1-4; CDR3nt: TGTGCCAGCAGTTTCGACAGTCGTCGGGAAAAACTGTTTTTT; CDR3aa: CASSFDSRREKLFF
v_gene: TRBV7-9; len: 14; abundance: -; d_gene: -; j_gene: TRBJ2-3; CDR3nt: TGTGCCAGCAGCCCCAGGGTAGTGACAGATACGCAGTATTTT; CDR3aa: CASSPRVVTDTQYF
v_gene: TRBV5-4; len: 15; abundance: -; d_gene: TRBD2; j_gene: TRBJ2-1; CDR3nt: TGTGCCAGCGCCCCAGCACCGGGGGGGTCCTCCCCCCAGTTCTTC; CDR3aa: CASAPAPGGSSPQFF
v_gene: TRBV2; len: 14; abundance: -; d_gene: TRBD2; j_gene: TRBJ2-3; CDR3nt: TGTGCCAGCAGGGCCGGGACTAGCGCAGATACGCAGTATTTT; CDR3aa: CASRAGTSADTQYF
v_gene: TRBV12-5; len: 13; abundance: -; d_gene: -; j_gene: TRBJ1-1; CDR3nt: TGTGCTAGTGCCATCCAGGAAAATACTGAAGCTTTCTTT; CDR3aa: CASAIQENTEAFF
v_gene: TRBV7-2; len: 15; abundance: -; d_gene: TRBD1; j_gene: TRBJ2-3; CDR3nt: TGTGCCAGCAGCCCATGGGGGACAGGGTCAGATACGCAGTATTTT; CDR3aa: CASSPWGTGSDTQYF
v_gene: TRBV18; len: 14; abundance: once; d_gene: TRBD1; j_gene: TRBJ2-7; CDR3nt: TGTGCCAGCTCACAAACACAGGGGGGCCACGAGCAGTACTTC; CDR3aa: CASSQTQGGHEQYF
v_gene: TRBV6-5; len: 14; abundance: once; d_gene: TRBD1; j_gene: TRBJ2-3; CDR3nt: TGTGCCAGCATCAAGACCTCAGGGGGCGGTACGCAGTATTTT; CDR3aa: CASIKTSGGGTQYF
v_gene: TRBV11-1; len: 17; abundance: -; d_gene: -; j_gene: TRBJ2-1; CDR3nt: TGTGCCAGCAGCAACCCTAGGGGGGGGAGCTCCTACAATGAGCAGTTCTTC; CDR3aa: CASSNPRGGSSYNEQFF
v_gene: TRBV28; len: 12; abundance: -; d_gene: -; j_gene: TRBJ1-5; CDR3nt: TGTGCCAGCAGTCCCCTCAATCAGCCCCAGCATTTT; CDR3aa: CASSPLNQPQHF
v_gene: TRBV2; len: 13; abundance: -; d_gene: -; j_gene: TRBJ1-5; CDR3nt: TGTGCCAGCAGTCCGACGGGGGGTCAGCCCCAGCATTTT; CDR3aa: CASSPTGGQPQHF
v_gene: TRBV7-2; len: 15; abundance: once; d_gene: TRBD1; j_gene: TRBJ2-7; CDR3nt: TGTGCCAGCAGCTTATCGGGGACAGGGGCTTACGAGCAGTACTTC; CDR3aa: CASSLSGTGAYEQYF
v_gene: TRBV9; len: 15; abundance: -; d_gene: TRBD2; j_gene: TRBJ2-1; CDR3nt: TGTGCCAGCAGCACATTAGCGGGGTCCTACAATGAGCAGTTCTTC; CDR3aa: CASSTLAGSYNEQFF
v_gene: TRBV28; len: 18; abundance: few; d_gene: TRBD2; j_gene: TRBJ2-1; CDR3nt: TGTGCCAGCAGTTCCCCGGCCGTGCTAGCGGGAGCTTACAATGAGCAGTTCTTC; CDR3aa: CASSSPAVLAGAYNEQFF
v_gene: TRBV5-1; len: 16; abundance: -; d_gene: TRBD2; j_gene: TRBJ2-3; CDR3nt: TGCGCCAGCAGCTTCGCTAGCGGGAGTGGCACAGATACGCAGTATTTT; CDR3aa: CASSFASGSGTDTQYF
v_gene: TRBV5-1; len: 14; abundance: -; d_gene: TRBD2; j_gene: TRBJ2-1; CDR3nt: TGCGCCAGCAGCTTGGGACTAGCGGGGGCTGAGCAGTTCTTC; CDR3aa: CASSLGLAGAEQFF
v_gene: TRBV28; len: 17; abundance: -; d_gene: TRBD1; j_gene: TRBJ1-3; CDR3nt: TGTGCCAGCAGTTTTGGGGGACAGCTACTCTCTGGAAACACCATATATTTT; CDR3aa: CASSFGGQLLSGNTIYF
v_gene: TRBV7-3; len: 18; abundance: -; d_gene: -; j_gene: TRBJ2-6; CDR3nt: TGTGCCAGCAGCTTACTACACCTACAGGGATCTGGGGCCAACGTCCTGACTTTC; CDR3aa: CASSLLHLQGSGANVLTF
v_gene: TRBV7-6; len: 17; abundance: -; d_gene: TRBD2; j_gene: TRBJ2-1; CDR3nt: TGTGCCAGCAGCTTAGATGATCGCGGGAGTTTCCACAATGAGCAGTTCTTC; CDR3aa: CASSLDDRGSFHNEQFF
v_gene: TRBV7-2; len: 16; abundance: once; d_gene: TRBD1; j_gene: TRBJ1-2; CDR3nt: TGTGCCAGCAGGATACGTCCCAGGGGGCACGGGTATGGCTACACCTTC; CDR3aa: CASRIRPRGHGYGYTF
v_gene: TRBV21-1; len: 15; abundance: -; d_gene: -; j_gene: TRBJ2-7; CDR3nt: TGTGCCAGCTCCCTCCGTCCAAGGGGCTACTACGAGCAGTACTTC; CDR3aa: CASSLRPRGYYEQYF
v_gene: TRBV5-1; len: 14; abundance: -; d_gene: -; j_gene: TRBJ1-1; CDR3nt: TGCGCCAGCAGCTTCGGGACATTGAACACTGAAGCTTTCTTT; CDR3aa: CASSFGTLNTEAFF
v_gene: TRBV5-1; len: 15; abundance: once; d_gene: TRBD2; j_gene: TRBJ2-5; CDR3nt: TGCGCCAGCAGCTTACGTCAGCGGGGGGCAGAGACCCAGTACTTC; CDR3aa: CASSLRQRGAETQYF
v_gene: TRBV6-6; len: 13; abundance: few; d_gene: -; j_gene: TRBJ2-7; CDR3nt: TGTGCCAGCAGTCCGGGACACAACTACGAGCAGTACTTC; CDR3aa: CASSPGHNYEQYF
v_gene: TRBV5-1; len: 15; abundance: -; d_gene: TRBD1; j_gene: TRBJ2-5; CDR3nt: TGCGCCAGCAGCTTGGAGAGACAGGGAAGTGAGACCCAGTACTTC; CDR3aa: CASSLERQGSETQYF
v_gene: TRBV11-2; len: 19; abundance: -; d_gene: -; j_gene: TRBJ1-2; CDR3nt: TGTGCCAGCAGCTTAGATCGTGGGGGCCCACAGGCCTCTCGCTATGGCTACACCTTC; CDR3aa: CASSLDRGGPQASRYGYTF
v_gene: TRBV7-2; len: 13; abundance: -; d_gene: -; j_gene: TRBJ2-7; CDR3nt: TGTGCCAGCAGCGGGCGGATGAGGGACGAGCAGTACTTC; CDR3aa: CASSGRMRDEQYF
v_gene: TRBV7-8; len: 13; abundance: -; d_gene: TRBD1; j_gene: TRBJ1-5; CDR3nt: TGTGCCAGCAGCGCGACAGGGAATCAGCCCCAGCATTTT; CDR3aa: CASSATGNQPQHF
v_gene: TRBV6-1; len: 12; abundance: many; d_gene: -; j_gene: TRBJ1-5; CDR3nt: TGTGCCAGCCCCAATAGCAATCAGCCCCAGCATTTT; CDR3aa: CASPNSNQPQHF
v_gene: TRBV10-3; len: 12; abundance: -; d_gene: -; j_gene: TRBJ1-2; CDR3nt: TGTGCCATCAGGAGGGGAGGATATGGCTACACCTTC; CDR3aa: CAIRRGGYGYTF
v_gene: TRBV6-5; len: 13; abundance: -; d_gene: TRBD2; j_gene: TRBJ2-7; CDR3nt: TGTGCCAGCAAGAGGCTAGCGGGAGTCGAGCAGTACTTC; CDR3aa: CASKRLAGVEQYF
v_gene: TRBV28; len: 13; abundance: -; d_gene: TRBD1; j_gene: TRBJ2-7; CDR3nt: TGTGCCACCGCGTCGACAGGGCGGCACGAGCAGTACTTC; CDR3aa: CATASTGRHEQYF
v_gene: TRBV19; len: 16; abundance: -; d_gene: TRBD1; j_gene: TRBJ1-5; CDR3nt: TGTGCCAGTAGTATAGTACTACAGGGGAGGCATCAGCCCCAGCATTTT; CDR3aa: CASSIVLQGRHQPQHF
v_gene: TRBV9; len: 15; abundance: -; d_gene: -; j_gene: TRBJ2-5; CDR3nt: TGTGCCAGCAGCACATCTAACGGGTACCAAGAGACCCAGTACTTC; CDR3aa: CASSTSNGYQETQYF
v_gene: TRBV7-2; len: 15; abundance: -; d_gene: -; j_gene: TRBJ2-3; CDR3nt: TGTGCCGGCAGCTTCGGACAGCTATTCACAGATACGCAGTATTTT; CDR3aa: CAGSFGQLFTDTQYF
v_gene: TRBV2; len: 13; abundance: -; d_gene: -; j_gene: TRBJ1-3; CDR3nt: TGTGCCAGCAGTACGACATATGGAAACACCATATATTTT; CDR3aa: CASSTTYGNTIYF